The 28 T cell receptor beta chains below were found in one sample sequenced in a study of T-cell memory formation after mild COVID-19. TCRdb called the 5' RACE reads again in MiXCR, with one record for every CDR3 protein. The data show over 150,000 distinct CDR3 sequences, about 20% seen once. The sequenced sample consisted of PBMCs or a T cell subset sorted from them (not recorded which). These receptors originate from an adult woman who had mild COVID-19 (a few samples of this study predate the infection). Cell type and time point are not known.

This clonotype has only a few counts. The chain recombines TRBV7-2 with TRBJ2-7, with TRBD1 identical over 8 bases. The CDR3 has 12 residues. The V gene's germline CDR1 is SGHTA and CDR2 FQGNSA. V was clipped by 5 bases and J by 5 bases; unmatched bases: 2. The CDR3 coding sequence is TGTGCCAGCAGCCGGACAGGGAACGAGCAGTACTTC. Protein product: CASSRTGNEQYF.

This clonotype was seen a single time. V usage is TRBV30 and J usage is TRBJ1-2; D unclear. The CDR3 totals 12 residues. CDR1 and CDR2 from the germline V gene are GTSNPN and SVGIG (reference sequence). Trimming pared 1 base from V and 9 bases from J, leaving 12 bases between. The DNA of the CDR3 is TGTGCCTGGAGTGGGGAGGGCTGGAGCTACACCTTC. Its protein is CAWSGEGWSYTF.

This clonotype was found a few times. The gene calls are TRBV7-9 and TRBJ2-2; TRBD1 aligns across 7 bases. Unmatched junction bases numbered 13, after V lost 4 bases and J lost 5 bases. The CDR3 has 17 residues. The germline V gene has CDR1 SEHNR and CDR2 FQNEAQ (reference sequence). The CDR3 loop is CASSSNPGTEKTGELFF. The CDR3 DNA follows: TGTGCCAGCAGCTCAAACCCCGGGACAGAAAAGACCGGGGAGCTGTTTTTT.

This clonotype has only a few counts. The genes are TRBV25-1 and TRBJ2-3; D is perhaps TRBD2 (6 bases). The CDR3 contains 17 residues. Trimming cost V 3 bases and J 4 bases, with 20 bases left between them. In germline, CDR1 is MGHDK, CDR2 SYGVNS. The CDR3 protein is CASSEWDSSGTADTQYF. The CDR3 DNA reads TGTGCCAGCAGTGAGTGGGACTCTTCCGGCACGGCAGATACGCAGTATTTT.

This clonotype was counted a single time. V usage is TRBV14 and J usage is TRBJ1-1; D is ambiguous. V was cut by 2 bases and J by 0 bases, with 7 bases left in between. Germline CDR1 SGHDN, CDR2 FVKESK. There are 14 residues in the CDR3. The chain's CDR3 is CASSQTTMNTEAFF. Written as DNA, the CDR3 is TGTGCCAGCAGCCAAACCACTATGAACACTGAAGCTTTCTTT.

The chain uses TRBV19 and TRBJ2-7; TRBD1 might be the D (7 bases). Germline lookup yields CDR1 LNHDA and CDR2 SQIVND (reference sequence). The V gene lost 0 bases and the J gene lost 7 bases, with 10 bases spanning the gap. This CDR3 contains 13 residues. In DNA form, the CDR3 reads TGTGCCAGTAGTATAGAGACAGGGAGGGAGCAGTACTTC. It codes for CASSIETGREQYF.

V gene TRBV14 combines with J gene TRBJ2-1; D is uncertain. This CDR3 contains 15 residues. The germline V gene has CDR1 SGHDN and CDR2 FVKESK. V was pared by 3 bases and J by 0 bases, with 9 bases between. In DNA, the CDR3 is TGTGCCAGCAGCCAGGCCCCGAGCTCCTACAATGAGCAGTTCTTC. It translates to CASSQAPSSYNEQFF.

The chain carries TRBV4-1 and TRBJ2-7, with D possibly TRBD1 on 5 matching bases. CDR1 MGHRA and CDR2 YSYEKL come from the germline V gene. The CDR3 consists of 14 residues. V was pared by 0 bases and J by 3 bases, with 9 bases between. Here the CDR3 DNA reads TGCGCCAGCAGCCAAGAAAAACAGGACTACGAGCAGTACTTC. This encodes CASSQEKQDYEQYF.

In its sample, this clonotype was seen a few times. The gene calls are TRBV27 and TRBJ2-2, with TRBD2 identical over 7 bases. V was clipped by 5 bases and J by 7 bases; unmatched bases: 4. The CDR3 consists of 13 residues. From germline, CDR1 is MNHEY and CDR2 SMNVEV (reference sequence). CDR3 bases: TGTGCCAGCAGTCCCCGCGGGGGCGGGGAGCTGTTTTTT. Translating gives CASSPRGGGELFF.

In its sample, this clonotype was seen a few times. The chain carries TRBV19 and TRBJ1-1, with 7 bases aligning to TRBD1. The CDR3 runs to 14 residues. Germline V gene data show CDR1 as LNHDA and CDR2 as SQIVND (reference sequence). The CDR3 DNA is TGTGCAGCCCAGGACAGGCCTATGAACACTGAAGCTTTCTTT. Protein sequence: CAAQDRPMNTEAFF.

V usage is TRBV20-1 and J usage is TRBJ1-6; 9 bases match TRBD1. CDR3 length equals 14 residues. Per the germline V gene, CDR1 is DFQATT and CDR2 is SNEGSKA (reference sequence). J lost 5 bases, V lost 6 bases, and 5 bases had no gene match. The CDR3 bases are TGCAGTGCCCGGACAGGGGAGAATAATTCACCCCTCCACTTT. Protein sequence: CSARTGENNSPLHF.

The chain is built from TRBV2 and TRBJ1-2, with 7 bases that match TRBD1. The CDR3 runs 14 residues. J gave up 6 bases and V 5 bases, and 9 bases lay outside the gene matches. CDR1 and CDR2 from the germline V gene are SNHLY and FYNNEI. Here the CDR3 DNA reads TGTGCCAGCAGTCCGGGACAGCTTAATGATGGCTACACCTTC. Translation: CASSPGQLNDGYTF.

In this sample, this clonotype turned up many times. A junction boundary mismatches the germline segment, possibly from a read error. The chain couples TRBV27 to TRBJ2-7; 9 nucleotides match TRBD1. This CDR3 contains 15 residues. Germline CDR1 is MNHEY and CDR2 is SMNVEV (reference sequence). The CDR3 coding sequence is TGTGCCAGCAGCTTATCCGGGACAGGGACCTACGAGCAGTACTTC. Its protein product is CASSLSGTGTYEQYF.

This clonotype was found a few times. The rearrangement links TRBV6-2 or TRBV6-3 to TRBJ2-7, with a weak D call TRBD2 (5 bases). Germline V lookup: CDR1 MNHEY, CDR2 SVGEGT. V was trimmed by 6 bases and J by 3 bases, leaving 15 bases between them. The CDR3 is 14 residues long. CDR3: CASSLDPGNYEQYF. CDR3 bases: TGTGCCAGCAGCCTAGACCCGGGGAACTACGAGCAGTACTTC.

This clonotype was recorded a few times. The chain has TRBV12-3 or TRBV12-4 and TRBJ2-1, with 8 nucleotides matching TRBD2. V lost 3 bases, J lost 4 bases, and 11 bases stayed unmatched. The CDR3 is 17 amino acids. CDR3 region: CASSFPPGTREYNEQFF. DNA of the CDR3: TGTGCCAGCAGTTTCCCTCCCGGGACTAGGGAATACAATGAGCAGTTCTTC.

As DNA, the CDR3 is TGCGCCAGCAGCCCGGGAGTTTGGGGCGGCGATACGCAGTATTTT. Protein product: CASSPGVWGGDTQYF. The chain uses TRBV5-1 and TRBJ2-3, with a possible D match to TRBD2 (6 bases). Trimming removed 4 bases from V and 6 bases from J, with 18 bases in between. Germline assignment: CDR1 SGHRS and CDR2 YFSETQ. The CDR3 spans 15 residues.

DNA for the CDR3: TGTGCCAGCAGTTTAGCTAGCGGGAGCCCCACAGATACGCAGTATTTT. Residues: CASSLASGSPTDTQYF. This chain links TRBV27 with TRBJ2-3, with TRBD2 matching 10 bases. Germline V gives CDR1 MNHEY, CDR2 SMNVEV (reference sequence). Unmatched junction bases numbered 4, after V lost 2 bases and J lost 2 bases. This CDR3 comprises 16 residues.

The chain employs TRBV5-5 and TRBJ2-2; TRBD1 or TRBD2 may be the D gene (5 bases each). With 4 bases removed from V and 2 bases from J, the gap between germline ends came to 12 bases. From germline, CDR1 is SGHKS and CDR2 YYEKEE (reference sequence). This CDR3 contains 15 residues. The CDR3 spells CASSPGTANTGELFF. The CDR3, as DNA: TGTGCCAGCAGCCCCGGGACGGCCAACACCGGGGAGCTGTTTTTT. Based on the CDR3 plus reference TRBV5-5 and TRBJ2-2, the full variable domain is DAGVTQSPTHLIKTRGQQVTLRCSPISGHKSVSWYQQVLGQGPQFIFQYYEKEERGRGNFPDRFSARQFPNYSSELNVNALLLGDSALYLCASSPGTANTGELFFGEGSRLTVL.

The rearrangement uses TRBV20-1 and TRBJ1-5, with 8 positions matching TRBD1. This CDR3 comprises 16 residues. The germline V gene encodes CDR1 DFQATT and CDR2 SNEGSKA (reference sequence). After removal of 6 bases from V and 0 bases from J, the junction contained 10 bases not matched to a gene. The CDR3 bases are TGCAGTGCGAACGGACAGGGACCCGTTAGCAATCAGCCCCAGCATTTT. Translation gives CSANGQGPVSNQPQHF.

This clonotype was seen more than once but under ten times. In nucleotides, the CDR3 is TGTGCCAGCAGTTACGGGTCTGGGGCCAACGTCCTGACTTTC. Its translation: CASSYGSGANVLTF. This chain joins TRBV27 and TRBJ2-6; D is uncertain. This CDR3 contains 14 residues. Looked up from germline, CDR1 is MNHEY and CDR2 is SMNVEV (reference sequence). Deletions cut 4 bases from V and 1 base from J, with 5 bases between.

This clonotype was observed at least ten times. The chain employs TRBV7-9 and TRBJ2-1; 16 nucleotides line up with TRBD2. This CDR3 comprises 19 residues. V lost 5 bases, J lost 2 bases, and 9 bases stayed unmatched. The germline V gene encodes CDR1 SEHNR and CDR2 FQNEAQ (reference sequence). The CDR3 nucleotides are TGTGCCAGCAGCCCCCCGGGACTAGCGGGAGGGATACCCTACAATGAGCAGTTCTTC. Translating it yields CASSPPGLAGGIPYNEQFF.

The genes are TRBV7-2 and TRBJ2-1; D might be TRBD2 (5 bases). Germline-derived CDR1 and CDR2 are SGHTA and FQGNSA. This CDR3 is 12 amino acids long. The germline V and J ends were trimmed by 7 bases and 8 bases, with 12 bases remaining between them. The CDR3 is CASMRGFDEQFF. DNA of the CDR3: TGTGCCAGCATGAGAGGGTTCGATGAGCAGTTCTTC.

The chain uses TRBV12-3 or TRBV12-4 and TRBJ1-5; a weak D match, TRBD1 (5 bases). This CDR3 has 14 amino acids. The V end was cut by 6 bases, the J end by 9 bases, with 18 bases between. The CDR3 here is CASRWGGPGGPQHF. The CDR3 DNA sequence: TGTGCCAGCAGGTGGGGCGGACCCGGAGGGCCCCAGCATTTT.

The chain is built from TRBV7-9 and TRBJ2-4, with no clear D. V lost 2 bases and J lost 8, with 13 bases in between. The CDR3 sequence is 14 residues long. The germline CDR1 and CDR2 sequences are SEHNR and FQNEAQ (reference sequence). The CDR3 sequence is CASSLYETLDIQYF. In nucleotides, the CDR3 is TGTGCCAGCAGCTTATACGAGACTCTCGACATTCAGTACTTC. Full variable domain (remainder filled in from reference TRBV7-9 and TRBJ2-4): DTGVSQNPRHKITKRGQNVTFRCDPISEHNRLYWYRQTLGQGPEFLTYFQNEAQLEKSRLLSDRFSAERPKGSFSTLEIQRTEQGDSAMYLCASSLYETLDIQYFGAGTRLSVL.

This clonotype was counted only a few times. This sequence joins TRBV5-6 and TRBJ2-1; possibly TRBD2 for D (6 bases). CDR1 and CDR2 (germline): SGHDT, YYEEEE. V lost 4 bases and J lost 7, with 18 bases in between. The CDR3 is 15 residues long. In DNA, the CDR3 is TGTGCCAGCAGCGAAACCAGGGACTGGTGGAATGAGCAGTTCTTC. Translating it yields CASSETRDWWNEQFF.

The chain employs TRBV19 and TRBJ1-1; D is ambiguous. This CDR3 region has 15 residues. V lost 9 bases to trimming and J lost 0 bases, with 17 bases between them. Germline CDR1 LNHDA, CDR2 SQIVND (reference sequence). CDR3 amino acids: CASRLGPGLNTEAFF. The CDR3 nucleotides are TGTGCCAGCCGCCTGGGTCCGGGGTTGAACACTGAAGCTTTCTTT.

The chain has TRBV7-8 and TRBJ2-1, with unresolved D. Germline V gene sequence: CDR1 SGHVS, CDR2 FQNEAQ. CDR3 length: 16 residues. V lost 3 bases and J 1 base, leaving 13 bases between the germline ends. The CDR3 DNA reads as TGTGCCAGCAGCTTTCACTTCTCCGAATCCTACAATGAGCAGTTCTTC. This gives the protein CASSFHFSESYNEQFF.

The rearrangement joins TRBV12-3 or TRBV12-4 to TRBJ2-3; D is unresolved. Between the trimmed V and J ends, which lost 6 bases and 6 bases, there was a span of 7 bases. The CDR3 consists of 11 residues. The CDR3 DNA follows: TGTGCCAGCAGCCTAGTCGATACGCAGTATTTT. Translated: CASSLVDTQYF.